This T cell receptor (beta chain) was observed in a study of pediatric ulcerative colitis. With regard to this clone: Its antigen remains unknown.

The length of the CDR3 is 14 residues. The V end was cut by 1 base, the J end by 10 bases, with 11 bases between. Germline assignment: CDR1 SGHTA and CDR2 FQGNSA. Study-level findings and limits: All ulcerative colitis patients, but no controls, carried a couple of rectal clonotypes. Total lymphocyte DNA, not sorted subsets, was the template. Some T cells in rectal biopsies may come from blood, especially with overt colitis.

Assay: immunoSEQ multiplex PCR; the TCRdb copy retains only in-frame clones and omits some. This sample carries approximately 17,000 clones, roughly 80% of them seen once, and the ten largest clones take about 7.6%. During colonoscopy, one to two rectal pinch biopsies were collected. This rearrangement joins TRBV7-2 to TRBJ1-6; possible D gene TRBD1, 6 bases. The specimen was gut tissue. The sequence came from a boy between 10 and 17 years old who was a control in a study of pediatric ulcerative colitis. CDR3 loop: CASSLVTGDSPLHF. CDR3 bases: TGTGCCAGCAGCTTAGTGACAGGTGACTCACCCCTCCACTTT. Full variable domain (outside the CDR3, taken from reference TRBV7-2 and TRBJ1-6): GAGVSQSPSNKVTEKGKDVELRCDPISGHTALYWYRQSLGQGLEFLIYFQGNSAPDKSGLPSDRFSAERTGGSVSTLTIQRTQQEDSAVYLCASSLVTGDSPLHFGNGTRLTVT.